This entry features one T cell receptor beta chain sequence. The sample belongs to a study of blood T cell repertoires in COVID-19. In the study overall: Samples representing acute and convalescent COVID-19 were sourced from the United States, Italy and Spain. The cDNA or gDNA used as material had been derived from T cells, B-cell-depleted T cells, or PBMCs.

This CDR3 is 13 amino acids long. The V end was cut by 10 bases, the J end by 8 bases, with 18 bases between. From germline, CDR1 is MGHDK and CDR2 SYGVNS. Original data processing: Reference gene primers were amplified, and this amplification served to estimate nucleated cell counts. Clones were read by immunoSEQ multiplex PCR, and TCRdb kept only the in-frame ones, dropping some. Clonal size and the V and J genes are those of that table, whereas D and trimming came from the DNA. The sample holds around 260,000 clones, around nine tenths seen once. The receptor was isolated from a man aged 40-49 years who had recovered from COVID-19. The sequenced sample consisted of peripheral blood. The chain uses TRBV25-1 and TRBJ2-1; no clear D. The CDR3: CATSMGRSDEQFF. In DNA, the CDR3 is TGTGCCACCTCTATGGGCCGCTCGGATGAGCAGTTCTTC.